This TCR beta chain is from a study of cytomegalovirus exposure and HLA in healthy donors. The V segment lost 6 bases and the J segment 3 bases; nucleotides outside the gene matches: 20. Germline CDR1 and CDR2: MDHEN and SYDVKM. There are 19 residues in the CDR3. Overall study findings and caveats: Analysis was carried out at a later point, and it linked a missense DCLRE1C variant to TCR beta V- and J-gene trimming.

13 Jbeta primers and 60 Vbeta primers were used for the PCR. The protocol was immunoSEQ multiplex PCR, while the TCRdb copy is restricted to in-frame clones and leaves out a portion. The data hold about 88,000 clones, with over 80% observed a single time. A word on this clone: Its antigen is not identified.

The rearrangement joins TRBV28 to TRBJ2-7; 10 nucleotides agree with TRBD1. Sequencing used PBMCs. The source of this sequence is a man between 18 and 29 years old in good health and CMV-seronegative. The CDR3 DNA follows: TGTGCCAGCAGCTCAGTATGGGGGACAGGGGAATTCACCTTCTACGAGCAGTACTTC. Translation: CASSSVWGTGEFTFYEQYF.